Each of the 32 T cell receptor beta chains below was sequenced from the same sample in a study of T cell responses to AZD1222 COVID-19 vaccine. Some clones are missing from TCRdb's copy, which holds only in-frame ones; the method was immunoSEQ multiplex PCR. The table includes more than 95,000 clones, approximately 88% detected once. The sequencing used peripheral blood, collected on day 0 of AZD1222 vaccination. The origin of the receptors is an adult in good health.

The rearrangement uses TRBV4-1 and TRBJ1-5; no definite D call. Germline CDR1 and CDR2: MGHRA and YSYEKL. This CDR3 is built from 16 residues. Trimming shortened V by 4 bases and J by 0 bases, and 13 bases separated the two germline ends. The CDR3 DNA is TGCGCCAGCAGCCTTTCCCCCACCGGTAGCAATCAGCCCCAGCATTTT. Translation: CASSLSPTGSNQPQHF.

This chain uses TRBV5-8 with TRBJ1-6; tentative D call: TRBD1 (6 bases). The CDR3 has 15 amino acids. Per the germline V gene, CDR1 is SGHTS and CDR2 is YDEGEE. V shed 4 bases and J shed 9 bases, with 17 bases lying between them. CDR3 bases: TGTGCCAGCAGCCGCTATCCTGGGGGCTCTTCACCCCTCCACTTT. Translated, it gives CASSRYPGGSSPLHF.

The CDR3 loop reads CASSRGQINSGANVLTF. CDR3 in DNA: TGTGCCAGTAGCAGGGGACAGATAAACTCTGGGGCCAACGTCCTGACTTTC. V gene TRBV19 combines with J gene TRBJ2-6; 7 nucleotides match TRBD1. Looked up from germline, CDR1 is LNHDA and CDR2 is SQIVND (reference sequence). The CDR3 has 17 residues. The trim removed 6 bases at V and 0 bases at J, leaving 8 bases unmatched.

V usage is TRBV4-2 and J usage is TRBJ1-4; D perhaps matches TRBD1 (5 bases). Germline CDR1 is LGHNA and CDR2 is YNFKEQ. This CDR3 has 16 amino acids. V lost 0 bases, J lost 1 base, and 9 bases lay in between. Here the CDR3 reads CASSQDQGGTNEKLFF. CDR3 nucleotides: TGTGCCAGCAGCCAAGATCAGGGAGGAACTAATGAAAAACTGTTTTTT.

The V gene is TRBV2, the J gene TRBJ1-6; 12 bases align to TRBD1. The CDR3 runs to 16 residues. V gave up 6 bases and J gave up 10 bases; unmatched junction bases: 10. The germline V gene has CDR1 SNHLY and CDR2 FYNNEI. The CDR3 protein is CASSQGGQGAGSPLHF. As DNA, the CDR3 is TGTGCCAGCAGCCAAGGGGGACAGGGGGCTGGATCACCCCTCCACTTT. The full variable domain, in which reference TRBV2 and TRBJ1-6 provide the parts outside the CDR3, is EPEVTQTPSHQVTQMGQEVILRCVPISNHLYFYWYRQILGQKVEFLVSFYNNEISEKSEIFDDQFSVERPDGSNFTLKIRSTKLEDSAMYFCASSQGGQGAGSPLHFGNGTRLTVT.

The rearrangement uses TRBV28 and TRBJ1-2; D ambiguous. The CDR3 consists of 18 residues. V was trimmed by 6 bases and J by 5 bases, leaving 28 bases between them. Germline V gene data show CDR1 as MDHEN and CDR2 as SYDVKM. This CDR3 is CASSYRRSSHTNFYGYTF. Written as DNA, the CDR3 is TGTGCCAGCAGCTATAGAAGGTCTTCCCATACAAATTTTTATGGCTACACCTTC.

The V gene is TRBV10-3, the J gene TRBJ1-2; D possibly corresponds to TRBD1 (5 bases). The CDR3 is made up of 13 amino acids. The V gene lost 4 bases and the J gene lost 1 base, with 7 bases spanning the gap. Per the germline V gene, CDR1 is ENHRY and CDR2 is SYGVKD. The CDR3 DNA reads TGTGCCATCAGTGGACAGATTAACTATGGCTACACCTTC. Encoded protein: CAISGQINYGYTF.

The gene calls are TRBV7-2 and TRBJ1-3; weak D call: TRBD1 (5 bases). V lost 1 base, J lost 3 bases, and 7 bases lay in between. From germline, CDR1 is SGHTA and CDR2 FQGNSA. The CDR3 spans 14 residues. The CDR3: CASSLVGGGNTIYF. CDR3 sequence (DNA): TGTGCCAGCAGCTTAGTTGGGGGTGGAAACACCATATATTTT. Variable domain in full (rest from reference TRBV7-2 and TRBJ1-3): GAGVSQSPSNKVTEKGKDVELRCDPISGHTALYWYRQSLGQGLEFLIYFQGNSAPDKSGLPSDRFSAERTGGSVSTLTIQRTQQEDSAVYLCASSLVGGGNTIYFGEGSWLTVV.

This sequence joins TRBV4-1 and TRBJ2-1, with D hard to call. Germline CDR1 and CDR2: MGHRA and YSYEKL. V lost 0 bases to trimming and J lost 7 bases, with 13 bases between them. This CDR3 comprises 15 residues. The CDR3: CASSQDNYQFNEQFF. The CDR3 coding sequence is TGCGCCAGCAGCCAAGACAACTACCAATTTAATGAGCAGTTCTTC.

This clone was seen a single time. This sequence joins TRBV3-1 (or the pseudogene TRBV3-2) and TRBJ1-4; D is unclear. Germline assignment: CDR1 LGHDT and CDR2 YNNKEL (reference sequence). V dropped 6 bases and J dropped 8 bases, with 4 bases sitting between them. This CDR3 is 10 amino acids long. CDR3 in DNA: TGTGCCAGCAGGGGAGAAAAACTGTTTTTT. This encodes CASRGEKLFF.

The chain joins TRBV18 to TRBJ2-7; D gene unclear. Germline lookup yields CDR1 KGHSH and CDR2 LQKENI. The CDR3 covers 13 residues. V shed 0 bases and J shed 1 base, with 4 bases lying between them. In nucleotides, the CDR3 is TGTGCCAGCTCACCACCACAGTCCTACGAGCAGTACTTC. This gives the protein CASSPPQSYEQYF.

The chain has TRBV30 and TRBJ2-2; 7 bases are shared with TRBD1. V lost 1 base and J lost 8; bases outside the gene matches: 10. Germline CDR1 and CDR2: GTSNPN and SVGIG (reference sequence). The CDR3 contains 15 residues. The CDR3 coding sequence is TGTGCCTGGAGTGGGACAGGTCCTGTTTCTGGGGAGCTGTTTTTT. Protein: CAWSGTGPVSGELFF.

The V call is TRBV5-1, the J call TRBJ1-5; D ambiguous. The CDR3 has 15 residues. Trimming removed 0 bases at V and 2 bases at J, with 9 bases between. CDR1 is SGHRS and CDR2 is YFSETQ in the germline V gene. Here the CDR3 reads CASSLGVGGNQPQHF. Written as DNA, the CDR3 is TGCGCCAGCAGCTTGGGTGTCGGGGGCAATCAGCCCCAGCATTTT. The variable domain in full, completed from reference TRBV5-1 and TRBJ1-5, reads KAGVTQTPRYLIKTRGQQVTLSCSPISGHRSVSWYQQTPGQGLQFLFEYFSETQRNKGNFPGRFSGRQFSNSRSEMNVSTLELGDSALYLCASSLGVGGNQPQHFGDGTRLSIL.

This CDR3 is CASSFLADTQYF. The CDR3 DNA reads as TGTGCCAGCAGTTTCCTAGCAGATACGCAGTATTTT. The rearrangement joins TRBV27 to TRBJ2-3; D is ambiguous. Germline CDR1 reads MNHEY; CDR2 reads SMNVEV (reference sequence). V lost 3 bases, J lost 4 bases, and 5 bases lay in between. The CDR3 extends over 12 amino acids.

The rearrangement links TRBV30 to TRBJ2-5, with 8 bases identical to TRBD1. Germline values: CDR1 GTSNPN, CDR2 SVGIG (reference sequence). The ends lost 2 bases at V and 5 bases at J; junction bases unmatched: 1. The CDR3 has 12 residues. The CDR3: CAWSYRGETQYF. The CDR3 DNA sequence: TGTGCCTGGAGTTACAGGGGGGAGACCCAGTACTTC.

This chain links TRBV28 with TRBJ2-3; 7 bases agree with TRBD2. Germline assignment: CDR1 MDHEN and CDR2 SYDVKM. The junction had 13 bases not matched to a gene; V was cut back by 6 bases and J by 1 base. This CDR3 has 17 residues. CDR3 DNA sequence: TGTGCCAGCAGCTCGAACAGCGGGGTGGCGGGCACAGATACGCAGTATTTT. Translated, it gives CASSSNSGVAGTDTQYF.

CDR3 in DNA: TGTGCCAGCAGCCAATTGGGGCAGTCCTACGAGCAGTACTTC. Translation gives CASSQLGQSYEQYF. This rearrangement joins TRBV3-1 (or the pseudogene TRBV3-2) to TRBJ2-7; possibly TRBD1 for D (5 bases). The CDR3 covers 14 residues. CDR1 LGHDT and CDR2 YNNKEL come from the germline V gene (reference sequence). Trimming took 2 bases from V and 1 from J, leaving 9 bases between them.

The chain has TRBV6-5 and TRBJ2-6, with a weak D call TRBD1 (5 bases). Between the trimmed V and J ends, which lost 7 bases and 3 bases, there was a span of 13 bases. The CDR3 loop spans 15 amino acids. Germline CDR1 is MNHEY and CDR2 is SVGAGI. CDR3 bases: TGTGCCAGCAACCCATCTAGGGGTGGGGCCAACGTCCTGACTTTC. Its translation: CASNPSRGGANVLTF.

The chain couples TRBV2 to TRBJ1-1; 7 bases line up with TRBD1. The germline gives CDR1 SNHLY, CDR2 FYNNEI. V lost 6 bases and J lost 5; bases outside the gene matches: 18. There are 17 residues in the CDR3. The CDR3 region has the DNA TGTGCCAGCAGAGGATCCAGTTACAGGGGCGTAGGTACTGAAGCTTTCTTT. Protein sequence: CASRGSSYRGVGTEAFF.

V gene TRBV29-1 combines with J gene TRBJ1-2; 7 bases agree with TRBD1. The CDR3 covers 12 residues. Unmatched junction bases numbered 3, after V lost 4 bases and J lost 4 bases. Germline assignment: CDR1 SQVTM and CDR2 ANQGSEA. This chain's CDR3 is CSVADRVYGYTF. CDR3 coding DNA: TGCAGCGTTGCTGACAGGGTCTATGGCTACACCTTC. The entire variable domain, with the rest obtained from reference TRBV29-1 and TRBJ1-2, is as follows: SAVISQKPSRDICQRGTSLTIQCQVDSQVTMMFWYRQQPGQSLTLIATANQGSEATYESGFVIDKFPISRPNLTFSTLTVSNMSPEDSSIYLCSVADRVYGYTFGSGTRLTVV.

The CDR3 loop reads CASSQPPGTMNEKLFF. CDR3 DNA: TGTGCCAGCAGCCAACCCCCCGGGACAATGAATGAAAAACTGTTTTTT. The gene calls are TRBV3-1 (or the pseudogene TRBV3-2) and TRBJ1-4; D might be TRBD1 (6 bases). V dropped 2 bases and J dropped 5 bases, with 15 bases sitting between them. The germline CDR1 and CDR2 sequences are LGHDT and YNNKEL (reference sequence). The CDR3 is 16 residues long.

The genes are TRBV4-1 and TRBJ2-1; TRBD1 or TRBD2 may be the D gene (5 bases each). The ends were cut back, 1 base at V and 3 bases at J, with 10 bases in the middle. CDR1 and CDR2 from the germline V gene are MGHRA and YSYEKL. This CDR3 spans 15 amino acids. DNA for the CDR3: TGCGCCAGCAGCCAAGGTTCGGGGCTCTACAATGAGCAGTTCTTC. Residues: CASSQGSGLYNEQFF.

V and J are TRBV19 and TRBJ1-6; D call uncertain. CDR1 and CDR2 from the germline V gene are LNHDA and SQIVND (reference sequence). This CDR3 is 13 amino acids long. The V end was cut by 11 bases, the J end by 0 bases, with 8 bases between. As DNA, the CDR3 is TGTGCCGGCCAGAGCTCCTATAATTCACCCCTCCACTTT. Translating gives CAGQSSYNSPLHF.

This clone was observed a handful of times. This chain links TRBV28 with TRBJ2-2; no clear D. The CDR3 extends over 13 amino acids. The germline CDR1 and CDR2 sequences are MDHEN and SYDVKM. Trimming left V 5 bases short and J 7 bases short, with 11 bases between. The CDR3, as DNA: TGTGCCAGCAGTCCCCGGCTCTTCGGGGAGCTGTTTTTT. Translating gives CASSPRLFGELFF.

The chain recombines TRBV7-3 with TRBJ2-2; D might be TRBD2 (6 bases). Trimming took off 7 bases at V and 7 bases at J, with 13 bases between the two ends. This CDR3 region has 13 residues. Germline-derived CDR1 and CDR2 are SGHTA and FQGTGA. The CDR3: CASTRAGYGELFF. DNA for the CDR3: TGTGCCAGCACCAGGGCGGGGTACGGGGAGCTGTTTTTT.

The chain uses TRBV28 and TRBJ2-2; no reliable D call. V lost 3 bases to trimming and J lost 4 bases, with 6 bases between them. Germline V CDR1 and CDR2: MDHEN, SYDVKM. The CDR3 runs to 13 residues. This CDR3 is CASSLASTGELFF. CDR3 coding DNA: TGTGCCAGCAGTTTGGCGAGCACCGGGGAGCTGTTTTTT.

The chain combines TRBV12-5 with TRBJ2-5, with no clear D. The CDR3 is made up of 12 amino acids. CDR1 and CDR2 from the germline V gene are LGHNT and FRNRAP. V gave up 5 bases and J gave up 1 base, with 5 bases separating them. This CDR3 reads CASGTSQETQYF. CDR3 nucleotide sequence: TGTGCTAGTGGTACAAGCCAAGAGACCCAGTACTTC.

The genes are TRBV9 and TRBJ2-5; D is tentatively TRBD1 or TRBD2 (6 bases each). Germline V gene sequence: CDR1 SGDLS, CDR2 YYNGEE. With 4 bases removed from V and 2 bases from J, the gap between germline ends came to 9 bases. This CDR3 spans 13 amino acids. Here the CDR3 reads CASSPGAQETQYF. The CDR3 region has the DNA TGTGCCAGCAGCCCGGGGGCTCAAGAGACCCAGTACTTC.

The chain is built from TRBV4-1 and TRBJ2-3, with D hard to call. Germline V lookup: CDR1 MGHRA, CDR2 YSYEKL. This CDR3 has 16 amino acids. The ends were cut back, 0 bases at V and 2 bases at J, with 12 bases in the middle. CDR3 DNA sequence: TGCGCCAGCAGCCAAGATGTGGCCTCCACCACAGATACGCAGTATTTT. It encodes CASSQDVASTTDTQYF.

The chain is built from TRBV27 and TRBJ1-6, with D possibly matching TRBD1 (6 bases). Deletions cut 3 bases from V and 8 bases from J, with 14 bases between. The CDR3 covers 15 residues. CDR1 is MNHEY, CDR2 SMNVEV, per germline (reference sequence). CDR3 nucleotides: TGTGCCAGCAGTTTTACGTGGACAGATCATTCACCCCTCCACTTT. This sequence encodes CASSFTWTDHSPLHF.

The chain joins TRBV28 to TRBJ1-1, with D possibly TRBD1 on 6 matching bases. Looked up from germline, CDR1 is MDHEN and CDR2 is SYDVKM. The CDR3 runs to 20 residues. V was clipped by 0 bases and J by 0 bases, with 23 bases between them. Written as DNA, the CDR3 is TGTGCCAGCAGTTTATGGGACTTAACAGGGAGGGCTTCTATGAACACTGAAGCTTTCTTT. This codes for CASSLWDLTGRASMNTEAFF.

This sequence joins TRBV10-3 and TRBJ1-1, with a weak D call TRBD1 (5 bases). From germline, CDR1 is ENHRY and CDR2 SYGVKD. V was shortened by 3 bases and J by 3 bases, with 11 bases between the two germline ends. The CDR3 runs to 14 residues. CDR3 sequence reads: CAISDPTVDTEAFF. In DNA, the CDR3 is TGTGCCATCAGTGACCCGACAGTGGACACTGAAGCTTTCTTT.